This passage covers 25 T cell receptor beta chains from one sample sequenced in a study of shared clonotypes between healthy human individuals. Generated by immunoSEQ multiplex PCR, the TCRdb table keeps only in-frame clones and is missing some. The repertoire holds a few million clones, 90% to 95% seen once, with about 0.13% in the top ten. The specimen sequenced was naive CD4+ T cells sorted from blood. The subset here: CD45RA+ positively selected. The receptors shown here come from a man aged 18 to 35 in good health.

V usage is TRBV7-9 and J usage is TRBJ1-1, with D perhaps TRBD1 (5 bases). The germline CDR1 and CDR2 sequences are SEHNR and FQNEAQ (reference sequence). CDR3 length: 15 residues. V was pared by 1 base and J by 4 bases, with 13 bases between. The CDR3 DNA is TGTGCCAGCAGCTTAGTTGCAGGGTCTAGCACTGAAGCTTTCTTT. Its translation: CASSLVAGSSTEAFF.

The rearrangement joins TRBV30 to TRBJ1-5; D is possibly TRBD1 (5 bases). Germline lookup yields CDR1 GTSNPN and CDR2 SVGIG (reference sequence). The length of the CDR3 is 13 residues. Trimming removed 5 bases at V and 0 bases at J, with 8 bases between. The CDR3: CAWGGSSNQPQHF. The CDR3 DNA sequence: TGTGCCTGGGGGGGAAGTAGCAATCAGCCCCAGCATTTT.

This clone was detected only a few times. The chain is built from TRBV5-1 and TRBJ1-1; TRBD1 aligns across 9 bases. V lost 4 bases and J lost 5; bases outside the gene matches: 6. Per germline, CDR1 SGHRS and CDR2 YFSETQ. CDR3 length equals 14 residues. The CDR3 loop reads CASSLSDRGTEAFF. CDR3 DNA sequence: TGCGCCAGCAGCCTCTCGGACAGGGGAACTGAAGCTTTCTTT.

This chain links TRBV6-1 with TRBJ2-7; TRBD1 agrees at 12 bases. V dropped 5 bases and J dropped 6; count of bases not matched to a gene: 8. The CDR3 runs 15 residues. Germline CDR1 reads MNHNS; CDR2 reads SASEGT. In nucleotides, the CDR3 is TGTGCCAGCAGTCCTACGGGACAGGGGGCAAGCGAGCAGTACTTC. It yields the protein CASSPTGQGASEQYF.

The sample holds one count of this clone. The chain recombines TRBV18 with TRBJ2-5; D may correspond to TRBD1 or TRBD2 (5 bases each). The V end lost 3 bases, the J end lost 4 bases, and 15 bases lay between the germline ends. Germline CDR1 reads KGHSH; CDR2 reads LQKENI. This CDR3 has 15 amino acids. The CDR3 DNA is TGTGCCAGCTCACCCCCTTCGGGGCGACGAGAGACCCAGTACTTC. Translated: CASSPPSGRRETQYF.

The chain is built from TRBV6-5 and TRBJ2-7; D may correspond to TRBD1 or TRBD2 (6 bases each). The CDR3 is 13 amino acids. Trimming pared 6 bases from V and 7 bases from J, leaving 16 bases between. Per the germline V gene, CDR1 is MNHEY and CDR2 is SVGAGI. The CDR3 region is CASRQGLSAEQYF. The CDR3, as DNA: TGTGCCAGCAGACAGGGACTTTCCGCGGAGCAGTACTTC.

This clone was found a few times. Other DNA sequences in this sample translate to the same CDR3. The J gene is TRBJ2-7, the V gene TRBV7-2; D unclear. Looked up from germline, CDR1 is SGHTA and CDR2 is FQGNSA. The CDR3 extends over 13 amino acids. V was clipped by 0 bases and J by 4 bases, with 7 bases between them. CDR3 sequence (DNA): TGTGCCAGCAGCTTAGCGTGGAGTTACGAGCAGTACTTC. Translation gives CASSLAWSYEQYF.

This rearrangement joins TRBV4-3 to TRBJ2-5; TRBD1 might be the D (6 bases). V was shortened by 3 bases and J by 2 bases, with 13 bases between the two germline ends. The CDR3 has 15 amino acids. CDR1 is LGHNA, CDR2 YSLEER, per germline. CDR3 sequence (DNA): TGCGCCAGCAGCCAGTCCGGGACACCGCAAGAGACCCAGTACTTC. Its protein is CASSQSGTPQETQYF.

The chain links TRBV7-2 to TRBJ2-7; weak D call: TRBD1 (5 bases). The germline V gene has CDR1 SGHTA and CDR2 FQGNSA. There are 14 residues in the CDR3. V lost 5 bases and J 2 bases, leaving 13 bases between the germline ends. CDR3 in DNA: TGTGCCAGCAGCCTAAGGACAACGGCCTACGAGCAGTACTTC. It yields the protein CASSLRTTAYEQYF.

This sequence joins TRBV19 and TRBJ1-5; the D is unclear. V lost 3 bases, J lost 3 bases, and 15 bases lay in between. The CDR3 is made up of 16 amino acids. Germline V lookup: CDR1 LNHDA, CDR2 SQIVND (reference sequence). CDR3 bases: TGTGCCAGTAGTATCCCCCAAGCCCAATCCAATCAGCCCCAGCATTTT. Its protein is CASSIPQAQSNQPQHF.

The chain carries TRBV6-1 and TRBJ1-6; D remains ambiguous. CDR3 size: 14 residues. V lost 6 bases to trimming and J lost 3 bases, with 9 bases between them. Germline CDR1 MNHNS, CDR2 SASEGT. CDR3 in amino acids: CASRATGYNSPLHF. The CDR3 coding sequence is TGTGCCAGCAGGGCGACGGGCTATAATTCACCCCTCCACTTT.

The V and J genes are TRBV5-4 and TRBJ1-1; D is uncertain. V was shortened by 4 bases and J by 0 bases, with 7 bases between the two germline ends. Per germline, CDR1 SGHNT and CDR2 YYREEE (reference sequence). The CDR3 extends over 13 amino acids. The CDR3 DNA sequence: TGTGCCAGCAGCCATCCGCTGAACACTGAAGCTTTCTTT. Protein sequence: CASSHPLNTEAFF. Based on the CDR3 plus reference TRBV5-4 and TRBJ1-1, the full variable domain is ETGVTQSPTHLIKTRGQQVTLRCSSQSGHNTVSWYQQALGQGPQFIFQYYREEENGRGNFPPRFSGLQFPNYSSELNVNALELDDSALYLCASSHPLNTEAFFGQGTRLTVV.

V gene TRBV7-2 combines with J gene TRBJ1-2; tentatively, D is TRBD1 (5 bases). The CDR3 sequence is 13 residues long. Trimming took off 5 bases at V and 2 bases at J, with 9 bases between the two ends. The germline V gene has CDR1 SGHTA and CDR2 FQGNSA. The CDR3 sequence is CASSHSGNYGYTF. DNA for the CDR3: TGTGCCAGCAGCCATTCAGGGAACTATGGCTACACCTTC.

The V and J genes are TRBV11-2 and TRBJ2-5; 10 bases are shared with TRBD1. Near its end, the DNA agrees better with TRBJ2-7, so the J call may be wrong. This CDR3 region has 15 residues. Germline CDR1 and CDR2: SGHAT and FQNNGV. CDR3 in DNA: TGTGCCAGCATCACTCCGGGGACAGGGGAATACGAGCAGTACTTC. As protein: CASITPGTGEYEQYF.

V is TRBV6-1 and J is TRBJ1-6; D is perhaps TRBD1 (5 bases). The CDR3 is made up of 14 amino acids. The V gene lost 6 bases and the J gene lost 6 bases, with 12 bases spanning the gap. From germline, CDR1 is MNHNS and CDR2 SASEGT. CDR3 protein: CASRSGSANSPLHF. DNA for the CDR3: TGTGCCAGCAGATCAGGGAGCGCTAATTCACCCCTCCACTTT.

In this sample, this clone turned up once. This chain joins TRBV5-1 and TRBJ2-5; D may correspond to TRBD1 or TRBD2 (5 bases each). The CDR3 contains 16 residues. The ends were cut back, 4 bases at V and 2 bases at J, with 18 bases in the middle. Germline V CDR1 and CDR2: SGHRS, YFSETQ. The CDR3 region has the DNA TGCGCCAGCAGCACCCGAACTAGGGGAGAACAAGAGACCCAGTACTTC. Its protein is CASSTRTRGEQETQYF.

V is TRBV28 and J is TRBJ2-7; D is unresolved. V lost 5 bases and J lost 4, with 9 bases in between. CDR3 length equals 12 residues. Germline CDR1 reads MDHEN; CDR2 reads SYDVKM. CDR3 in DNA: TGTGCCAGCAGTGATAAACTTTACGAGCAGTACTTC. Amino acids: CASSDKLYEQYF.

On this clone itself: Other DNA sequences in the sample encode the same CDR3. V is TRBV18 and J is TRBJ2-7; D is uncertain. The germline V and J ends were trimmed by 2 bases and 0 bases, with 8 bases remaining between them. CDR1 and CDR2 from the germline V gene are KGHSH and LQKENI. This CDR3 is built from 14 residues. The CDR3 DNA reads as TGTGCCAGCTCACCAGGGCAGTACTCCTACGAGCAGTACTTC. It translates to CASSPGQYSYEQYF.

The rearrangement links TRBV30 to TRBJ2-1, with 9 bases identical to TRBD1. The V and J ends lost 2 bases and 3 bases, in that order; junction bases with no gene match: 5. Germline V lookup: CDR1 GTSNPN, CDR2 SVGIG (reference sequence). This CDR3 has 15 amino acids. The CDR3 nucleotides read TGTGCCTGGAGTACGCGGGACAGGGACTACAATGAGCAGTTCTTC. Protein sequence: CAWSTRDRDYNEQFF.

V gene TRBV11-2 combines with J gene TRBJ2-3; possibly TRBD1 for D (6 bases). The germline V and J ends were trimmed by 2 bases and 4 bases, with 16 bases remaining between them. Germline values: CDR1 SGHAT, CDR2 FQNNGV. CDR3 length equals 16 residues. The CDR3 spells CASSLWLQKGADTQYF. CDR3 nucleotide sequence: TGTGCCAGCAGCTTATGGCTACAAAAGGGGGCAGATACGCAGTATTTT.

This clone was seen just once. The CDR3 bases are TGTGCCAGCAGTGGACAGGCTTTGAGCAATCAGCCCCAGCATTTT. Protein sequence: CASSGQALSNQPQHF. The gene calls are TRBV2 and TRBJ1-5; D might be TRBD1 (6 bases). The CDR3 has 15 residues. The germline gives CDR1 SNHLY, CDR2 FYNNEI. V lost 4 bases and J lost 1, with 11 bases in between.

Regarding this clone: Other DNA sequences in the same sample also yield this CDR3. The CDR3 DNA is TGTGCCAGCAGTTTCCCCGGGGCCTACGAGCAGTACTTC. This translates into CASSFPGAYEQYF. V and J are TRBV27 and TRBJ2-7; TRBD2 might be the D (5 bases). Trimming shortened V by 3 bases and J by 2 bases, and 8 bases separated the two germline ends. In germline, CDR1 is MNHEY, CDR2 SMNVEV (reference sequence). This CDR3 spans 13 amino acids.

The gene calls are TRBV5-4 and TRBJ2-3; perhaps TRBD1 as D (5 bases). Trimming left V 1 base short and J 0 bases short, with 6 bases between. Germline CDR1 reads SGHNT; CDR2 reads YYREEE (reference sequence). CDR3 size: 14 residues. Written as DNA, the CDR3 is TGTGCCAGCAGCTTGCCAGGGAGCACAGATACGCAGTATTTT. Its protein is CASSLPGSTDTQYF. The variable domain in full, completed from reference TRBV5-4 and TRBJ2-3, reads ETGVTQSPTHLIKTRGQQVTLRCSSQSGHNTVSWYQQALGQGPQFIFQYYREEENGRGNFPPRFSGLQFPNYSSELNVNALELDDSALYLCASSLPGSTDTQYFGPGTRLTVL.

Notes on this clone: Other nucleotide sequences in the sample specify the same CDR3. V and J are TRBV18 and TRBJ2-7; no firm D call. Looked up from germline, CDR1 is KGHSH and CDR2 is LQKENI. The CDR3 covers 13 residues. Between the trimmed V and J ends, which lost 4 bases and 0 bases, there was a span of 7 bases. In DNA, the CDR3 is TGTGCCAGCTCACTCTCGAGCTCCTACGAGCAGTACTTC. It yields the protein CASSLSSSYEQYF.

The chain links TRBV2 to TRBJ1-6; TRBD1 matches at 7 bases. CDR1 is SNHLY, CDR2 FYNNEI, per germline. With V trimmed by 10 bases and J by 3 bases, 6 bases remained unmatched. This CDR3 has 14 amino acids. For the CDR3, the DNA is TGTGCCAACCGGGACAGCCTCTATAATTCACCCCTCCACTTT. It yields the protein CANRDSLYNSPLHF.